The clone carrying this T cell receptor (beta chain) was recorded a few times. Its specificity is unknown. These data originate in a study of human T cells and chemical hapten exposure. Study-wide findings and caveats: The formation of large CDR3 similarity clusters by expanded TCRs significantly exceeded that of controls.

TCRdb independently ran MiXCR on the RACE reads; one entry per CDR3 protein. The repertoire includes over 100,000 distinct CDR3 sequences, approximately 10% of them detected once, and over 2% sits in the top ten. The trim removed 4 bases at V and 6 bases at J, leaving 3 bases unmatched. The CDR3 consists of 14 residues. Stated time point: patch test 3, about 24 weeks after DPC sensitization. Regarding treatment: therapeutic diphenylcyclopropenone sensitization with weekly scalp DPC. The origin of this receptor is a woman aged 45-65 years with alopecia areata. Some clones in this sample may be carry-over from other donors' samples. The gene calls are TRBV12-3 or TRBV12-4 and TRBJ2-5, with 12 bases fitting TRBD2. The specimen was whole blood, collected in connection with sensitization to the hapten diphenylcyclopropenone (DPC). The CDR3, as DNA: TGTGCCAGCAGTTCTAGCGGGAGGGCGCAGACCCAGTACTTC. This codes for CASSSSGRAQTQYF.